The 8 T cell receptor beta chains given below trace back to one sample, sequenced in a study of T cell changes during pregnancy in multiple sclerosis. Profiled with immunoSEQ multiplex PCR; TCRdb holds only in-frame clones, not every one. The sample shows around 69,000 clones, about 90% of them seen only once. The sample was peripheral blood, taken in the second trimester of pregnancy. All receptors derive from a female donor in good health, enrolled as a control in a pregnancy study.

This clone appeared once. This chain connects TRBV6-5 to TRBJ2-1; D is perhaps TRBD2 (6 bases). V was clipped by 6 bases and J by 7 bases, with 19 bases between them. This CDR3 region has 15 residues. CDR1 is MNHEY, CDR2 SVGAGI, per germline. In nucleotides, the CDR3 is TGTGCCAGCAGGGAGGAGGGCCTAAGTTTTAATGAGCAGTTCTTC. Protein sequence: CASREEGLSFNEQFF.

The rearrangement links TRBV5-1 to TRBJ2-5; D is perhaps TRBD2 (5 bases). Trimming left V 0 bases short and J 1 base short, with 16 bases between. Germline CDR1 and CDR2: SGHRS and YFSETQ. The CDR3 is made up of 17 amino acids. CDR3 DNA: TGCGCCAGCAGCTTGGGGTCAGGTGGGAGCACCCAAGAGACCCAGTACTTC. Its translation: CASSLGSGGSTQETQYF.

This rearrangement joins TRBV4-2 to TRBJ1-1; D might be TRBD1 (6 bases). CDR1 and CDR2 (germline): LGHNA, YNFKEQ. The V end was cut by 4 bases, the J end by 1 base, with 19 bases between. CDR3 length equals 17 residues. The CDR3 sequence is CASSLIPPTGSNTEAFF. CDR3 sequence (DNA): TGTGCCAGCAGCCTCATCCCACCTACAGGGTCGAACACTGAAGCTTTCTTT.

The chain recombines TRBV27 with TRBJ1-2; 8 nucleotides agree with TRBD1. V lost 5 bases and J lost 7; bases outside the gene matches: 9. The germline V gene has CDR1 MNHEY and CDR2 SMNVEV (reference sequence). The CDR3 is 14 amino acids. This chain's CDR3 is CASSPGTGLGGYTF. CDR3 nucleotides: TGTGCCAGCAGTCCCGGGACAGGTCTTGGTGGCTACACCTTC.

The V and J genes are TRBV27 and TRBJ2-7, with D tentatively TRBD2 (5 bases). Germline CDR1 and CDR2: MNHEY and SMNVEV (reference sequence). Trimming pared 5 bases from V and 3 bases from J, leaving 11 bases between. The CDR3 extends over 13 amino acids. Here the CDR3 reads CASSQTGIYEQYF. In DNA, the CDR3 is TGTGCCAGCAGTCAAACCGGGATCTACGAGCAGTACTTC.

CDR3 sequence: CASREEGARVPQHF. The CDR3, as DNA: TGTGCCAGCAGGGAGGAGGGAGCTCGGGTGCCCCAGCATTTT. This chain joins TRBV28 and TRBJ1-5; no clear D. The CDR3 extends over 14 amino acids. CDR1 is MDHEN, CDR2 SYDVKM, per germline. Trimming left V 6 bases short and J 9 bases short, with 18 bases between. Complete variable domain (other parts from reference TRBV28 and TRBJ1-5): DVKVTQSSRYLVKRTGEKVFLECVQDMDHENMFWYRQDPGLGLRLIYFSYDVKMKEKGDIPEGYSVSREKKERFSLILESASTNQTSMYLCASREEGARVPQHFGDGTRLSIL.

This clone was picked up one time. The chain links TRBV7-3 to TRBJ2-3, with 11 bases identical to TRBD2. Per germline, CDR1 SGHTA and CDR2 FQGTGA. The J segment lost 6 bases and the V segment lost 4 bases, leaving 12 bases of the junction unmatched. The CDR3 runs 17 residues. CDR3 sequence: CASSSTLAGGRRDTQYF. The CDR3 nucleotides read TGTGCCAGCAGCTCCACCTTAGCGGGGGGGCGAAGGGATACGCAGTATTTT.

V is TRBV23-1 and J is TRBJ1-1, with D hard to call. TRBV23-1 is assigned to the ORF class and has an uncertain function. The CDR3 length is 15 residues. V dropped 0 bases and J dropped 7 bases, with 15 bases sitting between them. This CDR3 reads CASSQSEQSLFEAFF. For the CDR3, the DNA is TGCGCCAGCAGTCAATCTGAACAATCCCTTTTTGAAGCTTTCTTT.